The 13 T cell receptor beta chains presented below share a single source sample, sequenced in a study of blood T cell repertoires in COVID-19 (dated by TCRdb to about 2020). Receptor amplification or capture employed the immunoSEQ multiplex PCR assay. TCRdb retrieved this table from immuneACCESS and kept in-frame rearrangements only. Not all clones are present; in checked studies, unresolved V genes account for under half, and no reason is known for the remainder. The sample has fewer than 500,000 clones on record, 80% to 90% of them singletons. Clones ranked in the top ten supply around 4.4% of the sample. The sample comprised peripheral blood. These receptors originate from a woman aged 25-40 years with acute or convalescent COVID-19.

This chain joins TRBV5-1 and TRBJ1-6; no firm D call. V lost 0 bases, J lost 8 bases, and 3 bases lay in between. This CDR3 is 12 amino acids long. Germline V lookup: CDR1 SGHRS, CDR2 YFSETQ. The chain's CDR3 is CASSLVDSPLHF. The CDR3 coding sequence is TGCGCCAGCAGCTTGGTAGATTCACCCCTCCACTTT.

The chain links TRBV6-1 to TRBJ1-5; no reliable D call. Germline V lookup: CDR1 MNHNS, CDR2 SASEGT. V lost 2 bases and J lost 3, with 8 bases in between. This CDR3 is 14 amino acids long. CDR3 coding DNA: TGTGCCAGCAGTGAATCCGGGGACAATCAGCCCCAGCATTTT. Protein product: CASSESGDNQPQHF.

V gene TRBV2 combines with J gene TRBJ2-2; D not certain. The CDR3 spans 15 residues. The ends were cut back, 3 bases at V and 6 bases at J, with 14 bases in the middle. Per germline, CDR1 SNHLY and CDR2 FYNNEI. This chain's CDR3 is CASSESYRVSGELFF. CDR3 coding DNA: TGTGCCAGCAGTGAGTCATATCGGGTCTCCGGGGAGCTGTTTTTT.

This rearrangement joins TRBV29-1 to TRBJ2-1; D uncertain. Germline CDR1 is SQVTM and CDR2 is ANQGSEA. This CDR3 comprises 18 residues. Trimming cost V 2 bases and J 6 bases, with 26 bases left between them. CDR3 in amino acids: CSVEPRGNLVSNFNEQFF. The CDR3 DNA sequence: TGCAGCGTTGAACCACGAGGCAACCTAGTTTCGAACTTCAATGAGCAGTTCTTC.

V and J are TRBV25-1 and TRBJ2-2, with TRBD2 matching 8 bases. J gave up 5 bases and V 4 bases, and 9 bases lay outside the gene matches. There are 16 residues in the CDR3. Germline V CDR1 and CDR2: MGHDK, SYGVNS. CDR3 protein: CASSGAGPGGTGELFF. The CDR3 DNA is TGTGCCAGCAGTGGGGCCGGCCCGGGGGGGACCGGGGAGCTGTTTTTT.

This rearrangement joins TRBV5-3 to TRBJ2-3, with TRBD1 matching 9 bases. TRBV5-3 is annotated as an ORF whose role is uncertain. The length of the CDR3 is 14 residues. V lost 8 bases, J lost 6 bases, and 10 bases stayed unmatched. This CDR3 is CASPLQGASDTQYF. The DNA of the CDR3 is TGTGCCAGCCCGCTACAGGGGGCATCGGATACGCAGTATTTT.

The CDR3 region has the DNA TGCGCCAGCAGCCCTCAAGGGGGACAGGTATACGGGGAGCTGTTTTTT. This translates into CASSPQGGQVYGELFF. The chain couples TRBV4-1 to TRBJ2-2; 8 positions agree with TRBD1. CDR1 and CDR2 from the germline V gene are MGHRA and YSYEKL. V gave up 4 bases and J gave up 7 bases; unmatched junction bases: 11. This CDR3 region has 16 residues.

The gene calls are TRBV7-8 and TRBJ2-5; D is unresolved. Germline CDR1 reads SGHVS; CDR2 reads FQNEAQ. The CDR3 extends over 13 amino acids. Trimming removed 4 bases at V and 5 bases at J, with 11 bases between. The CDR3 spells CASSSPAGETQYF. The CDR3 DNA reads as TGTGCCAGCAGCTCGCCGGCCGGGGAGACCCAGTACTTC.

The J gene is TRBJ2-1, the V gene TRBV5-6; perhaps TRBD2 as D (5 bases). V was clipped by 4 bases and J by 0 bases, with 14 bases between them. The CDR3 sequence is 16 residues long. Germline CDR1 SGHDT, CDR2 YYEEEE. The chain's CDR3 is CASSAQPGSSYNEQFF. Here the CDR3 DNA reads TGTGCCAGCAGCGCCCAACCGGGGAGCTCCTACAATGAGCAGTTCTTC.

The rearrangement uses TRBV30 and TRBJ1-5, with 7 bases lining up with TRBD1. Germline-derived CDR1 and CDR2 are GTSNPN and SVGIG (reference sequence). V lost 1 base and J lost 4; bases outside the gene matches: 7. The CDR3 totals 15 residues. For the CDR3, the DNA is TGTGCCTGGAGTGCGAAGGGGGCGGGAAATCAGCCCCAGCATTTT. This codes for CAWSAKGAGNQPQHF.

This clone was observed a single time. CDR3 sequence: CASGTSGNYNEQFF. In DNA, the CDR3 is TGTGCCAGCGGAACTAGCGGGAACTACAATGAGCAGTTCTTC. V and J are TRBV5-5 and TRBJ2-1; 10 bases map to TRBD2. Germline V gives CDR1 SGHKS, CDR2 YYEKEE (reference sequence). J lost 3 bases, V lost 7 bases, and 4 bases had no gene match. The CDR3 has 14 residues.

The V call is TRBV6-5, the J call TRBJ2-4; D unresolved. CDR1 MNHEY and CDR2 SVGAGI come from the germline V gene. V was cut by 0 bases and J by 5 bases, with 8 bases left in between. The CDR3 covers 14 residues. CDR3 sequence (DNA): TGTGCCAGCAGTTACTCGACTCGTGAAAACATTCAGTACTTC. This encodes CASSYSTRENIQYF.

This chain links TRBV4-2 with TRBJ2-7; the match to TRBD1 covers 10 bases. Per germline, CDR1 LGHNA and CDR2 YNFKEQ. This CDR3 has 18 amino acids. V trimming: 4 bases; J trimming: 0 bases; junction bases outside the gene matches: 12. As DNA, the CDR3 is TGTGCCAGCAGCCTCCGCTTAACCGGGACAGGGGTCTCCTACGAGCAGTACTTC. Translating gives CASSLRLTGTGVSYEQYF.